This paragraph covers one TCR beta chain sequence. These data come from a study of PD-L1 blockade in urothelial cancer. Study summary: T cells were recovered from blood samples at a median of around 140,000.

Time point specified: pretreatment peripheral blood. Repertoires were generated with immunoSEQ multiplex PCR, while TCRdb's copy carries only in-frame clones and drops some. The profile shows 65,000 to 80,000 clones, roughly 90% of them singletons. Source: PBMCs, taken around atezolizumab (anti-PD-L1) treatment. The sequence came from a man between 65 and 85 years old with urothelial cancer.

CDR3 DNA sequence: TGCGCCAGCAGCTCCCTAGCGGGGGCAGATACGCAGTATTTT. This gives the protein CASSSLAGADTQYF. The chain uses TRBV5-1 and TRBJ2-3; 10 bases match TRBD2. The CDR3 is made up of 14 amino acids. CDR1 and CDR2 (germline): SGHRS, YFSETQ. J lost 4 bases, V lost 3 bases, and 2 bases had no gene match.